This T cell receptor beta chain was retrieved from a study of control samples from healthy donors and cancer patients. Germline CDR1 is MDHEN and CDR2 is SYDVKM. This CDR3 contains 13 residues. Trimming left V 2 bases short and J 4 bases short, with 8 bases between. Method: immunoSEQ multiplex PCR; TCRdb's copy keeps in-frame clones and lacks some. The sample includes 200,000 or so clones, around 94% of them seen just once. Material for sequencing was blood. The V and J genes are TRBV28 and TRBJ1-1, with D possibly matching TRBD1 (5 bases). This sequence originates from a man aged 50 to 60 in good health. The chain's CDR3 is CASSLTGGTEAFF. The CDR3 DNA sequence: TGTGCCAGCAGTTTAACGGGGGGCACTGAAGCTTTCTTT.